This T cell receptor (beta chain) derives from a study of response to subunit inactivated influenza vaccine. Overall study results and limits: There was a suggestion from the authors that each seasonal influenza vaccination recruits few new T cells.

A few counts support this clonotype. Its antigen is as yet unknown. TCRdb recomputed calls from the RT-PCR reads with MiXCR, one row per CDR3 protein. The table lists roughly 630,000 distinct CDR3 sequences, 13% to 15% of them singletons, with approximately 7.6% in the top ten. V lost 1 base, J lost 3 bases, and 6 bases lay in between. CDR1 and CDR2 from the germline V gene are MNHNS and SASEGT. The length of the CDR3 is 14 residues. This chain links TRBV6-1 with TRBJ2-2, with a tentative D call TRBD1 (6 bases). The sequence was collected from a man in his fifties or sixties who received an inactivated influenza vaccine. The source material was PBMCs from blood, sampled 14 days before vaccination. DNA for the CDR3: TGTGCCAGCAGTGAAGACAGGGACACCGGGGAGCTGTTTTTT. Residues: CASSEDRDTGELFF.